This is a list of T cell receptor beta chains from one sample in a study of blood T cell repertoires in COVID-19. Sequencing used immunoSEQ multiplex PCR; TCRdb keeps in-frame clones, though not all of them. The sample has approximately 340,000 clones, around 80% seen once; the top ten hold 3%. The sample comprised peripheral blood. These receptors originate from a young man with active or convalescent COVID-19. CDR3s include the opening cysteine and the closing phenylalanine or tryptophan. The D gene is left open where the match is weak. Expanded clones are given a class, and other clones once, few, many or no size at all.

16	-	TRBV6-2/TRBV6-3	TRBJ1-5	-	CASSGMRGLGNQPQHF	TGTGCCAGCAGCGGAATGCGGGGCTTAGGGAATCAGCCCCAGCATTTT
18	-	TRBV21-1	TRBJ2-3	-	CASSKPAKAGGPTDTQYF	TGTGCCAGCAGCAAACCGGCTAAAGCGGGAGGTCCAACAGATACGCAGTATTTT
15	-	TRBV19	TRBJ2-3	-	CASSKAQGSTDTQYF	TGTGCCAGTAGTAAGGCACAGGGAAGCACAGATACGCAGTATTTT
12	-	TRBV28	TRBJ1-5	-	CASTSVNQPQHF	TGTGCCAGCACCTCCGTTAATCAGCCCCAGCATTTT
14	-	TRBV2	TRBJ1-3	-	CASSAGTSGNTIYF	TGTGCCAGCAGTGCAGGAACCTCTGGAAACACCATATATTTT
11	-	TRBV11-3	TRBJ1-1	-	CASSSGFLAFF	TGTGCCAGCAGCTCAGGGTTTTTGGCTTTCTTT
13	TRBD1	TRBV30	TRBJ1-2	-	CAWSVQGAAGYTF	TGTGCCTGGAGTGTACAGGGGGCTGCTGGCTACACCTTC
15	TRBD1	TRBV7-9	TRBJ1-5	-	CASSRTGPSNQPQHF	TGTGCCAGCAGCAGGACAGGGCCTAGCAATCAGCCCCAGCATTTT
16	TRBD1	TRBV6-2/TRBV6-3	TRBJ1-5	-	CASSLLRGQGNQPQHF	TGTGCCAGCAGTTTGTTAAGGGGGCAGGGAAATCAGCCCCAGCATTTT
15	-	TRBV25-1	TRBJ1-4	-	CASSEWGGRHEKLFF	TGTGCCAGCAGCGAGTGGGGGGGGCGCCATGAAAAACTGTTTTTT
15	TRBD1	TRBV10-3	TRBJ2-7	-	CAISEDRGPGNEQYF	TGTGCCATCAGTGAGGACAGGGGCCCCGGCAACGAGCAGTACTTC
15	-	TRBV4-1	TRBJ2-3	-	CASSQGGFSTDTQYF	TGCGCCAGCAGCCAAGGGGGCTTTAGCACAGATACGCAGTATTTT
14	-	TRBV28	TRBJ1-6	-	CASSFRQGYSPLHF	TGTGCCAGCAGTTTTAGGCAGGGGTATTCACCCCTCCACTTT
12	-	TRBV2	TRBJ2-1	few	CASRYQGNEQFF	TGTGCCAGCAGGTATCAGGGTAACGAGCAGTTCTTC
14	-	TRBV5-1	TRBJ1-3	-	CASSLEGIRNTIYF	TGCGCCAGCAGCTTGGAGGGGATTCGAAACACCATATATTTT
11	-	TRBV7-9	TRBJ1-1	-	CASSFDTEAFF	TGTGCCAGCAGCTTCGACACTGAAGCTTTCTTT
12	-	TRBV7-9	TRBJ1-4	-	CASSPRNEKLFF	TGTGCCAGCAGCCCCAGGAATGAAAAACTGTTTTTT